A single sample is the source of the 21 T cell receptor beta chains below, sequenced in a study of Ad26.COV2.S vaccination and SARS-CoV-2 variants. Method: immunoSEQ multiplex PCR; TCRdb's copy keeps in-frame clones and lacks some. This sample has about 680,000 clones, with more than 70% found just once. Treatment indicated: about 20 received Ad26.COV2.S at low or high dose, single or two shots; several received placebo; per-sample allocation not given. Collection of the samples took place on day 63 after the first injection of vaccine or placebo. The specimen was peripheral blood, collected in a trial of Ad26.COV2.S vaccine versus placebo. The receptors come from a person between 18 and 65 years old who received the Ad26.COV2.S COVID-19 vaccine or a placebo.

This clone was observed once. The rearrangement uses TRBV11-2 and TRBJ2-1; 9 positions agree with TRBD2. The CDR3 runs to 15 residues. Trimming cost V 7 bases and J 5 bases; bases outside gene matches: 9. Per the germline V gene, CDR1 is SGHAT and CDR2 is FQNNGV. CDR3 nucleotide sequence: TGTGCCAGCAAAATAGGAGCTAGCGGGAACAATGAGCAGTTCTTC. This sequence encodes CASKIGASGNNEQFF.

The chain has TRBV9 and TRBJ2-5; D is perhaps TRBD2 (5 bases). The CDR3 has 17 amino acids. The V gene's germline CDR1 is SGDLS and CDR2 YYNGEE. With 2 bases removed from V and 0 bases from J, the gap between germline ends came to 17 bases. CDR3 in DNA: TGTGCCAGCAGCGTGGGTTGGGGAGCCCTTAACCAAGAGACCCAGTACTTC. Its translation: CASSVGWGALNQETQYF.

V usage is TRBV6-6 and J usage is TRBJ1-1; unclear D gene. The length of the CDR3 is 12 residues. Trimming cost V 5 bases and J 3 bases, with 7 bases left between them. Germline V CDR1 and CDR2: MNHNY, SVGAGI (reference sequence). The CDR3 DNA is TGTGCCAGCAGTGCATTAGACACTGAAGCTTTCTTT. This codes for CASSALDTEAFF.

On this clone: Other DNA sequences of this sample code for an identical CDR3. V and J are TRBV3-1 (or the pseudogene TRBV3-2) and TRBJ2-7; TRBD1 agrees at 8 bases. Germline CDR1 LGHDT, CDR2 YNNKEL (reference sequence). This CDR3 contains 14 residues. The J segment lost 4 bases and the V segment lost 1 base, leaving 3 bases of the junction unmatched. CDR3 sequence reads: CASSQGQGPYEQYF. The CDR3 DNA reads TGTGCCAGCAGCCAAGGACAGGGGCCATACGAGCAGTACTTC.

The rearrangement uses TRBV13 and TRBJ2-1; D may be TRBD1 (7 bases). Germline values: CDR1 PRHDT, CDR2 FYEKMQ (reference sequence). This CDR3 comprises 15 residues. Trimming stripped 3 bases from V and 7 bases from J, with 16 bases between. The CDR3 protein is CASSFITGAGNEQFF. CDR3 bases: TGTGCCAGCAGCTTCATAACAGGGGCGGGGAATGAGCAGTTCTTC. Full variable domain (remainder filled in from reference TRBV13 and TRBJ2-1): AAGVIQSPRHLIKEKRETATLKCYPIPRHDTVYWYQQGPGQDPQFLISFYEKMQSDKGSIPDRFSAQQFSDYHSELNMSSLELGDSALYFCASSFITGAGNEQFFGPGTRLTVL.

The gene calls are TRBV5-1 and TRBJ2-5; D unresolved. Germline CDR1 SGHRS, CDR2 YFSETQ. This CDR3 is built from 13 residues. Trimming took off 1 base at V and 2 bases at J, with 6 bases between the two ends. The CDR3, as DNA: TGCGCCAGCAGCTTGCAGGAACAAGAGACCCAGTACTTC. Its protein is CASSLQEQETQYF.

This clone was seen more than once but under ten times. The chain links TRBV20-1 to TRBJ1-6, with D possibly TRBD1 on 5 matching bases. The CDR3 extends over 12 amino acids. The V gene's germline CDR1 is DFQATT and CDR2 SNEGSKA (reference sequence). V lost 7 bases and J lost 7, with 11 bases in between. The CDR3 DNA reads TGCAGTGGTGGTGACAGCAATTCACCCCTCCACTTT. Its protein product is CSGGDSNSPLHF.

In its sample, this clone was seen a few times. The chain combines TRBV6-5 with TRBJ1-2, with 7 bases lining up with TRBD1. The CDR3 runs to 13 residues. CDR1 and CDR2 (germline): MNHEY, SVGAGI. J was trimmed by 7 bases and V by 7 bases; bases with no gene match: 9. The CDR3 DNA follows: TGTGCCAGCAATGGGGGACAGATGCGTGGCTACACCTTC. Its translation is CASNGGQMRGYTF.

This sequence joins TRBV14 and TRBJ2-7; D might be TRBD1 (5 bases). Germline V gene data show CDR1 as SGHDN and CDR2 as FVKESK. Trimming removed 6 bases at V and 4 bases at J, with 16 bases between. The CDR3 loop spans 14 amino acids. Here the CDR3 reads CASSQGRVFYEQYF. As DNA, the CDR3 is TGTGCCAGCAGTCAGGGAAGGGTCTTTTACGAGCAGTACTTC. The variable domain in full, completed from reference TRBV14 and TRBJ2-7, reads EAGVTQFPSHSVIEKGQTVTLRCDPISGHDNLYWYRRVMGKEIKFLLHFVKESKQDESGMPNNRFLAERTGGTYSTLKVQPAELEDSGVYFCASSQGRVFYEQYFGPGTRLTVT.

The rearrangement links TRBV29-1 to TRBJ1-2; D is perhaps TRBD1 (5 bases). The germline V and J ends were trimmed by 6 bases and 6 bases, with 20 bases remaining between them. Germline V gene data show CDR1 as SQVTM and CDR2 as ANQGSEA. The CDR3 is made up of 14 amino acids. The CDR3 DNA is TGCAGCGTCCCCATCTGGGGGGAGTGGAATGGCTACACCTTC. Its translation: CSVPIWGEWNGYTF.

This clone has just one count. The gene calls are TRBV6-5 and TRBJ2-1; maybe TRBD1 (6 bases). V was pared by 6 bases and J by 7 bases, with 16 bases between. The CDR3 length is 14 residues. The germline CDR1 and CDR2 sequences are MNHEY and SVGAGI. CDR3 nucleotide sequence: TGTGCCAGCAGCTTGGGGGCGGACTTGAATGAGCAGTTCTTC. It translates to CASSLGADLNEQFF.

Here the CDR3 DNA reads TGTGCCAGCAGCCCTCTATACAGGGGGCACGGGGCCCAGTACTTC. Translating gives CASSPLYRGHGAQYF. The V and J genes are TRBV3-1 (or the pseudogene TRBV3-2) and TRBJ2-5; 9 positions agree with TRBD1. This CDR3 has 15 amino acids. J gave up 9 bases and V 4 bases, and 12 bases lay outside the gene matches. Germline CDR1 LGHDT, CDR2 YNNKEL (reference sequence).

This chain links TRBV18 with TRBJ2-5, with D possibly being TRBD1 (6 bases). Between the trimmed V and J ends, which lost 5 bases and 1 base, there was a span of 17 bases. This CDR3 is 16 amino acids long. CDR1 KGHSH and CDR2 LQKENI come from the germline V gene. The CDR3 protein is CASSIQGQGTQETQYF. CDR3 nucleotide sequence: TGTGCCAGCTCAATCCAGGGGCAGGGAACCCAAGAGACCCAGTACTTC.

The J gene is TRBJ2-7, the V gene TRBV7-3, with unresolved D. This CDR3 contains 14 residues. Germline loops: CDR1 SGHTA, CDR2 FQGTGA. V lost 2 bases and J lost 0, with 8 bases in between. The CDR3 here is CASSLGYNSYEQYF. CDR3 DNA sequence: TGTGCCAGCAGCTTAGGCTACAACTCCTACGAGCAGTACTTC.

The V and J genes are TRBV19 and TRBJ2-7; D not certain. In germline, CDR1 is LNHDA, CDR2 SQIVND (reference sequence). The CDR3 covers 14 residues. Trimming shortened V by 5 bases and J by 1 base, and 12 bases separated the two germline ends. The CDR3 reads CASSVLDGSYEQYF. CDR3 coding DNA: TGTGCCAGTAGTGTCTTGGACGGTTCCTACGAGCAGTACTTC.

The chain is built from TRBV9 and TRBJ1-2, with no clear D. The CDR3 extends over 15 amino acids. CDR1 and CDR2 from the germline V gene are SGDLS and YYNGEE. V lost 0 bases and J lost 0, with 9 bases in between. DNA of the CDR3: TGTGCCAGCAGCGTAGAGGGTACTACTAACTATGGCTACACCTTC. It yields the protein CASSVEGTTNYGYTF.

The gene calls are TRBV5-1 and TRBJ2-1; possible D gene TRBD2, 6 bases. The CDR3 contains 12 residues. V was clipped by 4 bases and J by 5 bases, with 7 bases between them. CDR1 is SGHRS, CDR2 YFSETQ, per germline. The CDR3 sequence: CASSAGNNEQFF. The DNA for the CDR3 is TGCGCCAGCAGCGCGGGGAACAATGAGCAGTTCTTC.

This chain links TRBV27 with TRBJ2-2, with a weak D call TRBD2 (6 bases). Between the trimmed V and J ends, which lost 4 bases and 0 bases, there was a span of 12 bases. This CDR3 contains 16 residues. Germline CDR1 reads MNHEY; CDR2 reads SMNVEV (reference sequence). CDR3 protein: CASSWFGGANTGELFF. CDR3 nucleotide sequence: TGTGCCAGCAGTTGGTTCGGCGGGGCGAACACCGGGGAGCTGTTTTTT.

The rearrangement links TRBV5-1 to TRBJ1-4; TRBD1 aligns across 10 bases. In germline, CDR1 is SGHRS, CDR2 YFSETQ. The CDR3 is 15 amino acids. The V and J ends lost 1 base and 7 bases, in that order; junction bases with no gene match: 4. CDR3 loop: CASSLTGTGAEKLFF. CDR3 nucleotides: TGCGCCAGCAGCTTGACCGGGACAGGGGCTGAAAAACTGTTTTTT.

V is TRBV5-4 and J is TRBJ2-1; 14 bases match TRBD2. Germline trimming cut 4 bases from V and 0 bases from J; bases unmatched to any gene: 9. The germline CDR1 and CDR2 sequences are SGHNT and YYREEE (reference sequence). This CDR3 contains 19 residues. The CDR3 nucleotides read TGTGCCAGCAGCCTCGGGACTAGCGGGGGCCCTAGCTCCTACAATGAGCAGTTCTTC. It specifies CASSLGTSGGPSSYNEQFF.

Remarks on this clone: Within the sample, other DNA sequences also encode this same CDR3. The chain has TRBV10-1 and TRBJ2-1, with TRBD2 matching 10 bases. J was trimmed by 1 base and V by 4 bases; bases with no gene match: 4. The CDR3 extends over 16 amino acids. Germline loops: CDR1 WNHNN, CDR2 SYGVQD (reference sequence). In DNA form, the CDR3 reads TGCGCCAGCAGTGGGGCTAGCGGGAGATCCTACAATGAGCAGTTCTTC. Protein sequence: CASSGASGRSYNEQFF.